Given below is one T cell receptor (beta chain) in context. What it binds is not known. V lost 10 bases and J 7 bases, leaving 14 bases between the germline ends. The V gene's germline CDR1 is LNHDA and CDR2 SQIVND (reference sequence). The CDR3 covers 13 residues. Investigators merged groups given second doses at roughly 4 or roughly 12 weeks. The sample comes from a study of T cell responses to AZD1222 COVID-19 vaccine. Regarding the study as a whole: CD4 TCRs linked to vaccination spanned spike, dominating at 160-218 and 743-854. The study found Spike-specific TCR breadth and depth rose after two AZD1222 doses. There were mostly white British donors and more females than males, and clonal diversity was possibly underestimated.

TCRdb's copy holds only in-frame clones and misses some; the assay was immunoSEQ multiplex PCR. The sample has 90,000 to 150,000 clones; 85% to 90% are singletons. J is TRBJ1-6 and V is TRBV19, with no clear D. The sample in question was peripheral blood, obtained 28 days after the second AZD1222 dose. This sequence was found in an adult who received the AZD1222 COVID-19 vaccine. The DNA for the CDR3 is TGTGCCACCTCCGGAGAATTCAATTCACCCCTCCACTTT. Encoded protein: CATSGEFNSPLHF. Looking up the rest from reference TRBV19 and TRBJ1-6 gives the full variable domain: DGGITQSPKYLFRKEGQNVTLSCEQNLNHDAMYWYRQDPGQGLRLIYYSQIVNDFQKGDIAEGYSVSREKKESFPLTVTSAQKNPTAFYLCATSGEFNSPLHFGNGTRLTVT.